The entry below gives a single TCR beta chain sequence along with its context. This entry comes from a study of blood T cell repertoires in COVID-19. Across the study: The study drew acute and convalescent COVID-19 samples from the United States, Italy and Spain. PBMCs, B-cell-depleted T cells, or T cells were the source of the cDNA or gDNA that made up the material.

In the original analysis: Cell counts per sample came from amplifying reference gene primers. Profiling relied on immunoSEQ multiplex PCR, and the TCRdb table lists in-frame clones only, not all of them. V, J and clone size were drawn from that table, and D and trimming were deduced from the DNA. Of approximately 210,000 clones detected, around four fifths appear once; the ten largest clones hold 2.5% to 3%. This CDR3 comprises 16 residues. Losses at the gene ends were 0 bases for V and 2 bases for J; bases not matched to a gene: 2. Germline CDR1 reads SQVTM; CDR2 reads ANQGSEA. The clonotype comes from a man in his fifties or sixties with active or convalescent COVID-19. The sequencing sample was made of peripheral blood. This sequence joins TRBV29-1 and TRBJ2-1; 12 bases are a match to TRBD2. The CDR3 DNA reads TGCAGCGTTGAAGAAGGACTAGCGGGACCCTACAATGAGCAGTTCTTC. It specifies CSVEEGLAGPYNEQFF.